These 17 T cell receptor beta chains came from one sample sequenced in a study of blood T cell repertoires in COVID-19. Assay used: immunoSEQ multiplex PCR; TCRdb lists only in-frame clones, some missing. The data contain about 120,000 clones, roughly 84% of them singletons. Sequencing was performed on PBMCs or T cells enriched from blood (not recorded which). All receptors derive from a woman aged 25 to 39 who had recovered from COVID-19.

The chain links TRBV2 to TRBJ1-2; tentative D call: TRBD1 (6 bases). The CDR3 is 13 residues long. CDR1 and CDR2 from the germline V gene are SNHLY and FYNNEI. Trimming pared 3 bases from V and 2 bases from J, leaving 7 bases between. CDR3 DNA: TGTGCCAGCAGTGAGGGGGCAAACTATGGCTACACCTTC. This gives the protein CASSEGANYGYTF.

This clone has a single count. The chain links TRBV12-3 or TRBV12-4 to TRBJ1-5, with D maybe TRBD1 (6 bases). V was clipped by 7 bases and J by 5 bases, with 9 bases between them. CDR3 length equals 12 residues. The CDR3 loop reads CASTRTDQPQHF. CDR3 bases: TGTGCCAGCACCCGGACAGATCAGCCCCAGCATTTT.

The chain employs TRBV21-1 and TRBJ2-2; TRBD2 was called by the table and not checked on the DNA. TRBV21-1 is tagged as a pseudogene. CDR3 length equals 17 residues. CDR3 loop: CASREKEGLQNTGELFF. Written as DNA, the CDR3 is TGTGCCAGCAGGGAAAAGGAGGGTTTGCAGAACACCGGGGAGCTGTTTTTT.

The chain carries TRBV27 and TRBJ2-7, with D possibly TRBD1 on 6 matching bases. The germline gives CDR1 MNHEY, CDR2 SMNVEV (reference sequence). The CDR3 is 15 residues long. V was clipped by 2 bases and J by 1 base, with 12 bases between them. The CDR3 reads CASSLLCQGSYEQYF. The CDR3 DNA sequence: TGTGCCAGCAGTTTACTTTGCCAGGGGTCCTACGAGCAGTACTTC.

V is TRBV28 and J is TRBJ2-7; possible D gene TRBD1, 6 bases. The CDR3 has 16 residues. The V and J ends lost 8 bases and 0 bases respectively, with 20 bases between them. Germline-derived CDR1 and CDR2 are MDHEN and SYDVKM. CDR3 in amino acids: CASGPRPGHGSYEQYF. CDR3 DNA sequence: TGTGCCAGCGGGCCCCGTCCGGGACACGGCTCCTACGAGCAGTACTTC.

The gene calls are TRBV9 and TRBJ1-2; TRBD1 is a possible D gene (5 bases). Germline V gene lookup returns CDR1 SGDLS and CDR2 YYNGEE. Trimming removed 5 bases at V and 8 bases at J, with 19 bases between. This CDR3 is built from 14 residues. This CDR3 reads CASRPSGARGGYTF. CDR3 nucleotide sequence: TGTGCCAGCAGACCCTCTGGGGCGCGAGGAGGCTACACCTTC.

The chain carries TRBV27 and TRBJ2-3; 11 nucleotides align to TRBD2. Trimming removed 6 bases from V and 2 bases from J; junction bases left unmatched: 10. This CDR3 is 17 amino acids long. CDR1 is MNHEY, CDR2 SMNVEV, per germline (reference sequence). The CDR3 DNA sequence: TGTGCCAGCAGCCTATTCACGACTAGCGGGATCACAGATACGCAGTATTTT. It specifies CASSLFTTSGITDTQYF.

This clone was observed a few times. The V and J genes are TRBV5-4 and TRBJ2-7; tentatively, D is TRBD2 (5 bases). This CDR3 comprises 14 residues. Trimming pared 0 bases from V and 5 bases from J, leaving 12 bases between. From germline, CDR1 is SGHNT and CDR2 YYREEE (reference sequence). The CDR3 DNA sequence: TGTGCCAGCAGCTTGGGAGGGAGTGCCCACGAGCAGTACTTC. Translation gives CASSLGGSAHEQYF. Full variable domain (rest looked up from reference TRBV5-4 and TRBJ2-7): ETGVTQSPTHLIKTRGQQVTLRCSSQSGHNTVSWYQQALGQGPQFIFQYYREEENGRGNFPPRFSGLQFPNYSSELNVNALELDDSALYLCASSLGGSAHEQYFGPGTRLTVT.

V is TRBV7-8 and J is TRBJ2-7, with 7 bases that match TRBD1. Losses at the gene ends were 5 bases for V and 2 bases for J; bases not matched to a gene: 9. The CDR3 totals 15 residues. CDR1 and CDR2 from the germline V gene are SGHVS and FQNEAQ. Here the CDR3 reads CASSQAPGQPYEQYF. CDR3 nucleotides: TGTGCCAGCAGCCAGGCACCGGGACAGCCCTACGAGCAGTACTTC.

The rearrangement joins TRBV7-2 to TRBJ2-2; a possible D gene is TRBD2 (6 bases). Trimming removed 5 bases from V and 4 bases from J, with 11 bases in between. Germline values: CDR1 SGHTA, CDR2 FQGNSA. The CDR3 sequence is 14 residues long. The CDR3, as DNA: TGTGCCAGCAGCCAAAGAGCGGGCACCGGGGAGCTGTTTTTT. It translates to CASSQRAGTGELFF.

This clone was counted once. The chain employs TRBV2 and TRBJ1-2, with D perhaps matching TRBD1 (6 bases). Germline loops: CDR1 SNHLY, CDR2 FYNNEI. The V gene lost 8 bases and the J gene lost 0 bases, with 13 bases spanning the gap. CDR3 length equals 14 residues. The CDR3 sequence is CASEGQPANYGYTF. The CDR3 DNA follows: TGTGCCAGCGAAGGACAGCCCGCTAACTATGGCTACACCTTC.

This chain joins TRBV18 and TRBJ1-2; TRBD1 might be the D (6 bases). Germline V gene data show CDR1 as KGHSH and CDR2 as LQKENI. Trimming pared 2 bases from V and 5 bases from J, leaving 9 bases between. CDR3 length: 13 residues. CDR3 sequence reads: CASSPSTGYGYTF. Here the CDR3 DNA reads TGTGCCAGCTCACCATCGACAGGTTATGGCTACACCTTC.

This chain uses TRBV12-5 with TRBJ2-3; 11 bases match TRBD2. CDR1 and CDR2 (germline): LGHNT, FRNRAP. This CDR3 region has 17 residues. Trimming cost V 1 base and J 3 bases; bases outside gene matches: 6. CDR3: CASGLGLAGGRTDTQYF. As DNA, the CDR3 is TGTGCTAGTGGTTTGGGATTAGCGGGAGGGCGAACAGATACGCAGTATTTT.

The chain uses TRBV13 and TRBJ2-1, with 16 bases aligning to TRBD2. This CDR3 has 18 amino acids. The V gene end was trimmed by 3 bases and the J gene end by 0 bases; junction bases not matched to a gene: 2. Germline V gene data show CDR1 as PRHDT and CDR2 as FYEKMQ (reference sequence). CDR3 loop: CASSFGTSGRVSYNEQFF. The CDR3, as DNA: TGTGCCAGCAGCTTCGGGACTAGCGGGAGGGTCTCCTACAATGAGCAGTTCTTC.

The J gene is TRBJ1-5, the V gene TRBV5-1, with a weak D call TRBD1 (6 bases). Trimming stripped 0 bases from V and 0 bases from J, with 10 bases between. Germline lookup yields CDR1 SGHRS and CDR2 YFSETQ. This CDR3 is built from 16 residues. The CDR3 region has the DNA TGCGCCAGCAGCTTGGGGGACACCTATAGCAATCAGCCCCAGCATTTT. Translation: CASSLGDTYSNQPQHF.

This rearrangement joins TRBV16 to TRBJ1-1, with D unresolved. Germline V gene sequence: CDR1 KGHSY, CDR2 FQNENV. The V and J ends lost 1 base and 8 bases respectively, with 14 bases between them. The CDR3 is 14 residues long. The CDR3 loop is CASSQYRRAGEAFF. The CDR3, as DNA: TGTGCCAGCAGCCAATATCGTAGAGCGGGAGAAGCTTTCTTT.

This clone was seen more than once but under ten times. The gene calls are TRBV18 and TRBJ1-3; D remains ambiguous. The CDR3 totals 14 residues. CDR1 is KGHSH and CDR2 is LQKENI in the germline V gene. V was pared by 2 bases and J by 4 bases, with 9 bases between. CDR3 region: CASSPGSAGNTIYF. The CDR3 region has the DNA TGTGCCAGCTCACCAGGCAGCGCGGGAAACACCATATATTTT.